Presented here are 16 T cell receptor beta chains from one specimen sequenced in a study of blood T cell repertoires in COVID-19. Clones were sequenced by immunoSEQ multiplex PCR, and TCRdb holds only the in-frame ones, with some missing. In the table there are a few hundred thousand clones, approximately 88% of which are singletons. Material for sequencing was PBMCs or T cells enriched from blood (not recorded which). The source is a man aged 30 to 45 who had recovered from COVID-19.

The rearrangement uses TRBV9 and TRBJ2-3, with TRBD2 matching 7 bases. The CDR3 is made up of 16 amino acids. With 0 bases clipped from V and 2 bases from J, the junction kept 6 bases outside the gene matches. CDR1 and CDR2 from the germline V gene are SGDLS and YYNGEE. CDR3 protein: CASSVEGTTFTDTQYF. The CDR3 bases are TGTGCCAGCAGCGTAGAAGGGACTACCTTCACAGATACGCAGTATTTT.

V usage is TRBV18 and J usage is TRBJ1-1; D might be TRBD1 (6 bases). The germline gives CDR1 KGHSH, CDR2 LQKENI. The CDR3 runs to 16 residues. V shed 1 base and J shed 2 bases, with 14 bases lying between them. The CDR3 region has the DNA TGTGCCAGCTCACCACAATCAAGGGGGAGAAACACTGAAGCTTTCTTT. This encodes CASSPQSRGRNTEAFF.

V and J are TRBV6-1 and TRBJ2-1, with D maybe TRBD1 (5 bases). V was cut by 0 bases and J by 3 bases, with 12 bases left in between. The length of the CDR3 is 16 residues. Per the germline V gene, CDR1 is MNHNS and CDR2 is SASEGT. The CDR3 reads CASSEAAGPRYNEQFF. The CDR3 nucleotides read TGTGCCAGCAGTGAAGCTGCAGGGCCCCGCTACAATGAGCAGTTCTTC.

CDR3 DNA sequence: TGTGCCAGCAGCCCTGACAGGGTGGACTCACCCCTCCACTTT. Residues: CASSPDRVDSPLHF. The V and J genes are TRBV7-8 and TRBJ1-6; 7 nucleotides align to TRBD1. This CDR3 has 14 residues. After removal of 5 bases from V and 10 bases from J, the junction contained 8 bases not matched to a gene. The germline gives CDR1 SGHVS, CDR2 FQNEAQ.

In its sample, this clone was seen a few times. Here the CDR3 reads CASSGQGASGANVLTF. The CDR3 DNA is TGTGCCAGCAGCGGTCAGGGGGCGTCCGGGGCCAACGTCCTGACTTTC. The chain has TRBV7-9 and TRBJ2-6; TRBD1 agrees at 8 bases. Germline V gene data show CDR1 as SEHNR and CDR2 as FQNEAQ (reference sequence). The CDR3 loop spans 16 amino acids. Unmatched junction bases numbered 7, after V lost 5 bases and J lost 4 bases.

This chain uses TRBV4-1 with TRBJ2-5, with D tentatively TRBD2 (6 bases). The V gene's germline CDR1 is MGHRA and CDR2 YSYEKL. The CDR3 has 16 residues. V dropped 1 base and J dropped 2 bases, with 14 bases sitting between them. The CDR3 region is CASSQVGGGEQETQYF. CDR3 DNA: TGCGCCAGCAGCCAAGTGGGGGGTGGCGAGCAAGAGACCCAGTACTTC.

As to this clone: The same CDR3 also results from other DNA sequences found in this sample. CDR3: CATRDRGQETQYF. CDR3 sequence (DNA): TGTGCCACTCGTGACAGGGGCCAAGAGACCCAGTACTTC. The V and J genes are TRBV24-1 and TRBJ2-5; the match to TRBD1 covers 8 bases. With 10 bases clipped from V and 1 base from J, the junction kept 4 bases outside the gene matches. This CDR3 spans 13 amino acids. Germline CDR1 KGHDR, CDR2 SFDVKD.

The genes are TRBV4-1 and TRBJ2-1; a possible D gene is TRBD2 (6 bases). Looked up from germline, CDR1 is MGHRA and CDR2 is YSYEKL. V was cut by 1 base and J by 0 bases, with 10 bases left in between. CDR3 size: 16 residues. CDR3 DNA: TGCGCCAGCAGCCAAGGTCGGGGGAGCTCCTACAATGAGCAGTTCTTC. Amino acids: CASSQGRGSSYNEQFF.

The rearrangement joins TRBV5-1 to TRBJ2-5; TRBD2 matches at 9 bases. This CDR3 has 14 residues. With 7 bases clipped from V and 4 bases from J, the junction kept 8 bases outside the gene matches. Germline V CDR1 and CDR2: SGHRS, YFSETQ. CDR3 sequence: CASSGGTSRETQYF. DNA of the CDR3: TGCGCCAGCTCCGGTGGGACTAGCAGAGAGACCCAGTACTTC.

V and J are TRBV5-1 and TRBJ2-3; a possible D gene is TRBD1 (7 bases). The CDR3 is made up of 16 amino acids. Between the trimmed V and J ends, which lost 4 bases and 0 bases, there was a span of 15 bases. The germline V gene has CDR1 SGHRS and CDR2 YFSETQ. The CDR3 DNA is TGCGCCAGCAGCCAGGTGACAGGGACTAGCACAGATACGCAGTATTTT. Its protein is CASSQVTGTSTDTQYF.

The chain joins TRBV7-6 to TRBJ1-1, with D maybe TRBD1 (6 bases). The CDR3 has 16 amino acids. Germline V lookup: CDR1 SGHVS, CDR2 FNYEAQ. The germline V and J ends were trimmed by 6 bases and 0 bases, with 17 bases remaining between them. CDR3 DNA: TGTGCCAGCAGTCGTATTATAGGACAGCTGAACACTGAAGCTTTCTTT. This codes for CASSRIIGQLNTEAFF.

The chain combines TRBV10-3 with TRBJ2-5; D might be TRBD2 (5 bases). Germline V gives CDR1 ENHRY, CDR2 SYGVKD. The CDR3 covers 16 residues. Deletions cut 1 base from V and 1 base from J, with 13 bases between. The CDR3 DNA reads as TGTGCCATCAGTGAGTTGTGGAGAGGAGGCCAAGAGACCCAGTACTTC. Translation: CAISELWRGGQETQYF.

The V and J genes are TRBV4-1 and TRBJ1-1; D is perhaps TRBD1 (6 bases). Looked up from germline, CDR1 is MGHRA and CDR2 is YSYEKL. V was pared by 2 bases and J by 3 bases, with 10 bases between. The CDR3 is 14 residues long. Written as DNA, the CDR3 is TGCGCCAGCAGCCAAATCGCAGGGGACACTGAAGCTTTCTTT. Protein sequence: CASSQIAGDTEAFF.

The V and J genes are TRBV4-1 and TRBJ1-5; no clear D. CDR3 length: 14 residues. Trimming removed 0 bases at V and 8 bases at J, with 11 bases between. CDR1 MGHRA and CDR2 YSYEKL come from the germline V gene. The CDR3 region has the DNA TGCGCCAGCAGCCAAGAAGCGTCGTCCAAGCCCCAGCATTTT. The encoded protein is CASSQEASSKPQHF.

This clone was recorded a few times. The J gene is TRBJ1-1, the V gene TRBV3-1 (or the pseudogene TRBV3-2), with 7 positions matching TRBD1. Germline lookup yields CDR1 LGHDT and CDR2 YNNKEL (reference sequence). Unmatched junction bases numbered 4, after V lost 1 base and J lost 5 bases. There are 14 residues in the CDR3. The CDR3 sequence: CASSQAGGSTEAFF. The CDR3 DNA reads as TGTGCCAGCAGCCAAGCAGGGGGATCGACTGAAGCTTTCTTT.

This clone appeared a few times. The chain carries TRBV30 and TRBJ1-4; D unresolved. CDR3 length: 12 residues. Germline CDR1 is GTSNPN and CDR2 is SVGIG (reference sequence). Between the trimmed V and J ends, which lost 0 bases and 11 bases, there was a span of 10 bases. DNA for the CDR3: TGTGCCTGGAGTGTAAATACCCGGAAACTGTTTTTT. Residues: CAWSVNTRKLFF.